This T cell receptor (beta chain) was documented in a study of beta chain features in type 1 diabetes. Broader study findings: All four CD4+ subsets of Type 1 diabetes patients contained TCRB CDR3s that were moderately but significantly shorter.

Sorting with CD45RO/CCR7/CD25/CD127/CD95/CD27 yielded naive, central memory, regulatory and stem-like memory CD4+ cells. Without exception, sorted populations had purity beyond 95%. cDNA synthesis used the whole RNA isolate, giving expressed TCRB sequences. Sequencing used immunoSEQ multiplex PCR; TCRdb keeps in-frame clones, though not all of them. In the table there are around 70,000 clones, about 50% of which are singletons. Between the trimmed V and J ends, which lost 4 bases and 6 bases, there was a span of 17 bases. Germline V gives CDR1 SGHRS, CDR2 YFSETQ. The CDR3 spans 15 residues. This clone was seen a handful of times. Its antigen is not identified.

Specimen: central memory CD4+ T cells from blood. The chain employs TRBV5-1 and TRBJ2-4, with D maybe TRBD2 (7 bases). The sequence was collected from a man younger than 45 with type 1 diabetes. Written as DNA, the CDR3 is TGCGCCAGCAGCCCGGAAGGGGGAGGGGGAAACATTCAGTACTTC. This sequence encodes CASSPEGGGGNIQYF.